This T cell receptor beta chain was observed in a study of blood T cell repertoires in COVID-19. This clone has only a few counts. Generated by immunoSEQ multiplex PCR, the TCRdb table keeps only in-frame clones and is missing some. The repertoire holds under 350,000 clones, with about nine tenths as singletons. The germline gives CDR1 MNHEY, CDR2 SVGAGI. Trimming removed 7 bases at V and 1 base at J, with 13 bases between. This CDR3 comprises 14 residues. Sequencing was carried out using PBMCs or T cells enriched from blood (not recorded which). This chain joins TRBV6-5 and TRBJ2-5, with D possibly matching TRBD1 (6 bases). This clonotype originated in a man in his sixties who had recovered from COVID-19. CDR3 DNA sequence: TGTGCCAGCACAGCACGCAGGGGCCAAGAGACCCAGTACTTC. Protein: CASTARRGQETQYF.